The 20 T cell receptor beta chains given below trace back to one sample, sequenced in a study of OX40 agonist ivuxolimab in advanced cancers. Some clones are missing from TCRdb's copy, which holds only in-frame ones; the method was immunoSEQ multiplex PCR. The data show about 71,000 clones, about 81% seen once. Sequences were derived from CD4+ or CD8+ T cells sorted from blood, sampled in a trial of the OX40 agonist ivuxolimab. The origin of the receptors is an adult with an advanced solid tumor such as melanoma, head and neck, liver or kidney cancer.

The genes are TRBV30 and TRBJ2-3, with D perhaps matching TRBD2 (5 bases). V lost 3 bases, J lost 1 base, and 8 bases lay in between. The CDR3 has 13 amino acids. CDR1 is GTSNPN, CDR2 SVGIG, per germline (reference sequence). The CDR3 is CAWSLGGTDTQYF. The CDR3, as DNA: TGTGCCTGGAGCCTCGGGGGCACAGATACGCAGTATTTT.

Turning to this clone: Other DNA sequences in this specimen translate into the identical CDR3. The gene calls are TRBV19 and TRBJ2-1; no reliable D call. Trimming took off 6 bases at V and 7 bases at J, with 19 bases between the two ends. This CDR3 has 15 amino acids. The germline gives CDR1 LNHDA, CDR2 SQIVND (reference sequence). As DNA, the CDR3 is TGTGCCAGTAGCTTCGCCCCACCCCTTAGGAATGAGCAGTTCTTC. It is translated as CASSFAPPLRNEQFF.

The chain joins TRBV11-3 to TRBJ2-1, with 16 bases lining up with TRBD2. Germline V gives CDR1 SGHNT, CDR2 YENEEA. The length of the CDR3 is 18 residues. With V trimmed by 0 bases and J by 8 bases, 7 bases remained unmatched. For the CDR3, the DNA is TGTGCCAGCAGCTTAGATAAAGGGACTAGCGGGGGGGCTTATGAGCAGTTCTTC. Its protein product is CASSLDKGTSGGAYEQFF.

The rearrangement joins TRBV6-6 to TRBJ2-7; D might be TRBD1 (5 bases). V shed 1 base and J shed 9 bases, with 13 bases lying between them. In germline, CDR1 is MNHNY, CDR2 SVGAGI (reference sequence). There are 13 residues in the CDR3. The chain's CDR3 is CASSYLSRDRQYF. Here the CDR3 DNA reads TGTGCCAGCAGTTACTTATCCAGGGATCGGCAGTACTTC.

The chain couples TRBV5-5 to TRBJ1-5, with a weak D call TRBD1 (5 bases). Germline V lookup: CDR1 SGHKS, CDR2 YYEKEE (reference sequence). The CDR3 consists of 15 residues. The V and J ends lost 4 bases and 0 bases respectively, with 11 bases between them. CDR3 nucleotides: TGTGCCAGCAGCCAGGGAGGATATAGCAATCAGCCCCAGCATTTT. Protein: CASSQGGYSNQPQHF.

The chain recombines TRBV6-6 with TRBJ1-1, with D tentatively TRBD1 (5 bases). V lost 2 bases and J 3 bases, leaving 7 bases between the germline ends. The CDR3 is 13 residues long. Germline V gene sequence: CDR1 MNHNY, CDR2 SVGAGI (reference sequence). The CDR3 spells CASSYVRDTEAFF. The DNA for the CDR3 is TGTGCCAGCAGTTACGTCAGGGACACTGAAGCTTTCTTT.

The count of this clone is one. The chain carries TRBV2 and TRBJ1-5, with D unclear. V gave up 6 bases and J gave up 0 bases, with 12 bases separating them. CDR3 length: 15 amino acids. The germline V gene encodes CDR1 SNHLY and CDR2 FYNNEI. The CDR3 sequence: CASRTRANSNQPQHF. Written as DNA, the CDR3 is TGTGCCAGCAGAACTAGGGCAAATAGCAATCAGCCCCAGCATTTT.

This chain connects TRBV7-2 to TRBJ2-7; possibly TRBD2 for D (5 bases). Germline assignment: CDR1 SGHTA and CDR2 FQGNSA. Trimming pared 6 bases from V and 0 bases from J, leaving 12 bases between. The CDR3 has 14 amino acids. The DNA of the CDR3 is TGTGCCAGCAGAGGAAGCGGTAGCTCCTACGAGCAGTACTTC. Translating it yields CASRGSGSSYEQYF.

The chain uses TRBV7-9 and TRBJ2-1; 11 bases line up with TRBD2. CDR1 and CDR2 (germline): SEHNR, FQNEAQ (reference sequence). This CDR3 has 14 amino acids. V dropped 8 bases and J dropped 5; count of bases not matched to a gene: 5. In DNA form, the CDR3 reads TGTGCCAGCGTAACTAGCGGGGGTCACAATGAGCAGTTCTTC. Its protein product is CASVTSGGHNEQFF.

V gene TRBV7-6 combines with J gene TRBJ1-1; D is uncertain. The ends were cut back, 0 bases at V and 1 base at J, with 3 bases in the middle. CDR3 size: 13 residues. The germline V gene has CDR1 SGHVS and CDR2 FNYEAQ. CDR3 loop: CASSLAENTEAFF. For the CDR3, the DNA is TGTGCCAGCAGCTTAGCGGAGAACACTGAAGCTTTCTTT.

In nucleotides, the CDR3 is TGTGCCATCAGTGGGACTAGCGGACCCTACGAGCAGTACTTC. Protein product: CAISGTSGPYEQYF. The rearrangement links TRBV10-3 to TRBJ2-7; 10 nucleotides agree with TRBD2. The CDR3 contains 14 residues. Germline lookup yields CDR1 ENHRY and CDR2 SYGVKD. J lost 2 bases, V lost 4 bases, and 2 bases had no gene match.

The chain is built from TRBV6-5 and TRBJ2-7; D could derive from TRBD1 or TRBD2 (5 bases each). CDR1 MNHEY and CDR2 SVGAGI come from the germline V gene. Trimming removed 0 bases at V and 4 bases at J, with 16 bases between. The CDR3 length is 16 residues. The CDR3 protein is CASSYSNKGPWYEQYF. The CDR3 DNA reads TGTGCCAGCAGTTACTCGAACAAGGGACCCTGGTACGAGCAGTACTTC.

This clone came up a few times. V and J are TRBV19 and TRBJ2-1; 8 positions agree with TRBD2. Losses at the gene ends were 8 bases for V and 2 bases for J; bases not matched to a gene: 5. This CDR3 has 14 amino acids. CDR1 is LNHDA, CDR2 SQIVND, per germline (reference sequence). As DNA, the CDR3 is TGTGCCAGTTTAAGCGGGGGAGCCTACAATGAGCAGTTCTTC. Its translation: CASLSGGAYNEQFF.

This chain joins TRBV2 and TRBJ2-6; no clear D gene. CDR3 size: 20 residues. Germline V lookup: CDR1 SNHLY, CDR2 FYNNEI. Trimming pared 0 bases from V and 0 bases from J, leaving 18 bases between. The CDR3 bases are TGTGCCAGCAGTGAAGCGCTTGAAGGTTACCGAAGCTCTGGGGCCAACGTCCTGACTTTC. Residues: CASSEALEGYRSSGANVLTF.

The rearrangement uses TRBV30 and TRBJ1-6; TRBD1 is a possible D gene (6 bases). Germline lookup yields CDR1 GTSNPN and CDR2 SVGIG (reference sequence). V was pared by 7 bases and J by 0 bases, with 10 bases between. CDR3 size: 14 residues. CDR3 in amino acids: CAFTGSSYNSPLHF. Here the CDR3 DNA reads TGTGCCTTTACAGGGAGCTCCTATAATTCACCCCTCCACTTT.

This chain joins TRBV19 and TRBJ1-3, with 7 bases aligning to TRBD1. J was trimmed by 4 bases and V by 7 bases; bases with no gene match: 13. Germline CDR1 reads LNHDA; CDR2 reads SQIVND (reference sequence). This CDR3 is 16 amino acids long. This CDR3 is CASKMGTGTVGNTIYF. The CDR3, as DNA: TGTGCCAGTAAGATGGGTACCGGGACAGTAGGAAACACCATATATTTT. Full variable domain (rest looked up from reference TRBV19 and TRBJ1-3): DGGITQSPKYLFRKEGQNVTLSCEQNLNHDAMYWYRQDPGQGLRLIYYSQIVNDFQKGDIAEGYSVSREKKESFPLTVTSAQKNPTAFYLCASKMGTGTVGNTIYFGEGSWLTVV.

This rearrangement joins TRBV11-2 to TRBJ1-4; D gene ambiguous. Trimming left V 2 bases short and J 4 bases short, with 5 bases between. The CDR3 totals 13 residues. Germline V gene lookup returns CDR1 SGHAT and CDR2 FQNNGV. CDR3: CASSLSLNEKLFF. CDR3 coding DNA: TGTGCCAGCAGCTTATCACTTAATGAAAAACTGTTTTTT.

The chain joins TRBV18 to TRBJ1-2, with D maybe TRBD1 (5 bases). Germline CDR1 reads KGHSH; CDR2 reads LQKENI. This CDR3 has 16 residues. Trimming pared 4 bases from V and 6 bases from J, leaving 21 bases between. The DNA for the CDR3 is TGTGCCAGCTCACGCGCCGGGACGGACGTGAACCATGGCTACACCTTC. Its translation is CASSRAGTDVNHGYTF.

The V and J genes are TRBV5-6 and TRBJ1-4; 8 bases are shared with TRBD1. This CDR3 is 14 amino acids long. J lost 8 bases, V lost 3 bases, and 6 bases had no gene match. Germline loops: CDR1 SGHDT, CDR2 YYEEEE. This CDR3 is CASSSGQGREKLFF. CDR3 coding DNA: TGTGCCAGCAGCTCCGGACAGGGAAGAGAAAAACTGTTTTTT.

This clone was detected a few times. The CDR3 nucleotides read TGTGCCAGCAGTTATCCCCCATCACCCCTCCACTTT. Translation gives CASSYPPSPLHF. This chain joins TRBV6-6 and TRBJ1-6; D is ambiguous. The CDR3 spans 12 residues. V was shortened by 3 bases and J by 10 bases, with 7 bases between the two germline ends. Germline V gene lookup returns CDR1 MNHNY and CDR2 SVGAGI (reference sequence).